Sequencing of this T cell receptor (beta chain) was carried out in a study of identical twins (dated by TCRdb to about 2016). In terms of the full investigation: TCR alpha and beta repertoires from monozygotic twins, unrelated adults of various ages and cord blood were deep-sequenced to test whether fetal clonotypes persist. Replicate twin experiments were performed at different times using different library preparation protocols to rule out contamination. Results the study describes overall, beyond this receptor: A weaker excess of twin sharing was found in beta out-of-frame sequences because the signal-to-noise ratio was lowered by fewer shared sequences. Zero-insertion analyses could be partly confounded by invariant T cells such as MAIT and iNKT, though diverse VJ usage argued against such confounding for most clonotypes. Abundant cord blood beta clonotypes carried fewer insertions; young adult naive repertoires showed a weaker similar trend, while memory repertoires showed none. In monozygotic twins, recombination models systematically underestimated out-of-frame TCR alpha sharing, but the models matched the sharing seen between unrelated individuals. Because the same donors could not be followed over many years, conclusions were based on cross-sectional statistical analysis. Out-of-frame TCR alpha sequences shared between twins showed an excess of low generation-probability sequences compared with coincidental sharing between unrelated individuals.

Receptor libraries were prepared by 5' RACE. Sequencing relied on an Illumina HiSeq 2000. Template switching introduced a universal primer binding site; the final cDNA contained a unique molecular identifier, enabling accurate counting of TCR cDNA molecules. First-strand cDNA for TCR alpha and beta chains was synthesized from specific primers in the conserved constant-segment region. To control for contamination, every cDNA library carried two barcodes: a SMART-Mk sample barcode plus Illumina barcodes. Two successive PCR steps introduced TruSeq adapter sequences along with Illumina sample barcodes. TCR alpha and beta cDNA libraries were sequenced on the Illumina HiSeq platform with custom primers. The original methods were these. MiGEC processed the raw reads to extract unique molecular identifiers, while MiXCR was used to determine the CDR3 positions. For each individual, recombination models were inferred using an EM algorithm with the repgenHMM and IGoR tools. The tcR package in R was used for shared clonotype analysis, with sharing normalized by the product of cloneset sizes. Out-of-frame nonproductive sequences were analyzed to study raw recombination free of thymic and clonal selection effects. TCRdb reworked the public reads: Q25 trimming with fastp, MiXCR clone assembly, productive beta chains retained. Rows are combined by CDR3 protein, so each entry shows the most common genes and DNA. The V and J calls shown here were made by TCRdb, not taken from the authors' results. This sample lists 400,000 to 600,000 distinct CDR3 sequences; around 20% were detected once. Approximately 0.5% of the sample is taken by the ten largest.

Concerning this clonotype itself: Its antigen is currently not known. Within one base of it there is no much larger clone, and no base qualities were kept.

The cysteine opens and the phenylalanine closes a CDR3 of 12 amino acids. Of the read, only the CDR3 DNA is kept; its 36 bases are in frame from base 1. V has 3 bases trimmed and J has 5 bases trimmed; junction bases matching no gene number 0. Every donor was a healthy Caucasian. Three pairs of female monozygotic twins, all aged roughly 18 to 29 years, were included in the twin cohort. Positive isolation kits from Invitrogen were used to isolate CD4+ and CD8+ T cell populations. This sample was shared with a second study, whose subject was yellow fever vaccine responses in identical twins. As the second study states: The authors reported that the T cell response to vaccination in identical twins appeared partly convergent and partly personalized. Focusing on identical twins, the study followed the T cell clones that responded to the vaccine, and did so with precision.

This receptor was identified in a woman under 30 in good health. Sequenced input: CD4+ T cells sorted from blood. Rearrangement joined TRBV12-3 or TRBV12-4 to TRBJ2-7; 8 bases in the junction line up with TRBD1. Here the CDR3 is given as CASSFRGHEQYF. At the DNA level, the sequence is TGTGCCAGCAGTTTCAGGGGGCACGAGCAGTACTTC.